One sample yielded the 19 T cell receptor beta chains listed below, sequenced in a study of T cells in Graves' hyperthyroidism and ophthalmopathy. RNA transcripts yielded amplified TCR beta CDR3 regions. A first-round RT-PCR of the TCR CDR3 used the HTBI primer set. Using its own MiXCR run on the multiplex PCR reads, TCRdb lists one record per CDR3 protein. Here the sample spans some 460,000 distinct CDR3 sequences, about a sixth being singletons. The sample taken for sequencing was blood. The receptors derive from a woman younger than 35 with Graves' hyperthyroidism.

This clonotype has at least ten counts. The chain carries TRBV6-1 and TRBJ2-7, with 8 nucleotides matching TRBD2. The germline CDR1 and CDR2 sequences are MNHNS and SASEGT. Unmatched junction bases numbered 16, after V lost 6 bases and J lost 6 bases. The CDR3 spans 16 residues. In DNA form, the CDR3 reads TGTGCCAGCAGATTCATAGCGGGAAGGGGTGTAAGCGAGCAGTACTTC. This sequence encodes CASRFIAGRGVSEQYF.

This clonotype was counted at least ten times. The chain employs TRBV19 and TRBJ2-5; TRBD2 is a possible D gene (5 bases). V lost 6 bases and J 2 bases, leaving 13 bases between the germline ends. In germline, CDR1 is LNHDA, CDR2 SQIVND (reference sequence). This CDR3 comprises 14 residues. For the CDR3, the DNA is TGTGCCAGTAGGCGGGCGGTAGCTCAAGAGACCCAGTACTTC. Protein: CASRRAVAQETQYF.

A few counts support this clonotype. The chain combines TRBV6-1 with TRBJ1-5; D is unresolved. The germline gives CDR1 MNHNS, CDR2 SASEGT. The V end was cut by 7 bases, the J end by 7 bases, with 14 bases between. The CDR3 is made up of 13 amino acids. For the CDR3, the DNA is TGTGCCAGCATCAAGGCCCTAAGGCAGCCCCAGCATTTT. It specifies CASIKALRQPQHF.

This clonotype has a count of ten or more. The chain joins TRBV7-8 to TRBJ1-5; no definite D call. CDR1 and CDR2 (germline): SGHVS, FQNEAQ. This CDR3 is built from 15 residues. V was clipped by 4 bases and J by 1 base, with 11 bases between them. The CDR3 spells CASSSAYPSNQPQHF. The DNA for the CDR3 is TGTGCCAGCAGCTCTGCCTACCCCAGCAATCAGCCCCAGCATTTT.

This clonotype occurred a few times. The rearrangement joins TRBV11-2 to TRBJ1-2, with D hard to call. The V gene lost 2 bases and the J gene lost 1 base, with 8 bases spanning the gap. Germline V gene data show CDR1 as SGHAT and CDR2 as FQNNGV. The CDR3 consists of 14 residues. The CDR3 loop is CASSLTDNNYGYTF. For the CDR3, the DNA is TGTGCCAGCAGCTTAACAGATAATAACTATGGCTACACCTTC.

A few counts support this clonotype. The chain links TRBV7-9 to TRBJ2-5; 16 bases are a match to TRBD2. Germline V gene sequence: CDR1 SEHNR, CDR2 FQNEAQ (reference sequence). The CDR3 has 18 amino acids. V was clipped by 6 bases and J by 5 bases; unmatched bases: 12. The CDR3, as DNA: TGTGCCAGCAGTTTCGCATTGGGACTAGCGGGAGGGTCGGAGACCCAGTACTTC. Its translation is CASSFALGLAGGSETQYF.

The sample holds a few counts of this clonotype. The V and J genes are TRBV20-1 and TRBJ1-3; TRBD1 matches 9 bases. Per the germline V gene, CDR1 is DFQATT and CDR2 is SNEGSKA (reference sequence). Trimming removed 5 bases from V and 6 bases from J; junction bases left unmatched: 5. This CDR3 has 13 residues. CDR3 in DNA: TGCAGTGCTCTACAGGGGGCTGAAAACACCATATATTTT. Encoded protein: CSALQGAENTIYF.

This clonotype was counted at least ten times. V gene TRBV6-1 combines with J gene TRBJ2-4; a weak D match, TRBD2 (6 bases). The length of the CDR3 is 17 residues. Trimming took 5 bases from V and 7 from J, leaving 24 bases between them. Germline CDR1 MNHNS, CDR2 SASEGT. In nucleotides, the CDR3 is TGTGCCAGCAGTTCCGGGACTCCCAATTCAAGGAGGAACATTCAGTACTTC. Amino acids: CASSSGTPNSRRNIQYF.

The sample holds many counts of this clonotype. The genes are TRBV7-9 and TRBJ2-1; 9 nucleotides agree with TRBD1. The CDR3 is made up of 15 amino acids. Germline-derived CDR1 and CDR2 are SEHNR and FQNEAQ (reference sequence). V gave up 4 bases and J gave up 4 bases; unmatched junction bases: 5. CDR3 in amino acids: CASSSYRGRYNEQFF. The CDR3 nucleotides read TGTGCCAGCAGCTCCTACAGGGGGCGTTACAATGAGCAGTTCTTC.

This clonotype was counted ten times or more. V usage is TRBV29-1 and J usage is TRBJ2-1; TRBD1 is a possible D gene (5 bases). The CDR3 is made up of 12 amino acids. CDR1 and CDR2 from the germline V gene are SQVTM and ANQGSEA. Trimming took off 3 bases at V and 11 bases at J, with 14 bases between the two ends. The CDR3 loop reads CSVDMQGGKQFF. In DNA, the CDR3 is TGCAGCGTTGACATGCAGGGTGGGAAGCAGTTCTTC.

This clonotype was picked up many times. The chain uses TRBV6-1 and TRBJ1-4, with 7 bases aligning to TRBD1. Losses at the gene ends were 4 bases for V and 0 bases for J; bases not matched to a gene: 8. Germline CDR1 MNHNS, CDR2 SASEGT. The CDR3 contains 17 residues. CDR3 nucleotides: TGTGCCAGCAGTGCGCGGGGACAGCTCTCAACTAATGAAAAACTGTTTTTT. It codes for CASSARGQLSTNEKLFF.

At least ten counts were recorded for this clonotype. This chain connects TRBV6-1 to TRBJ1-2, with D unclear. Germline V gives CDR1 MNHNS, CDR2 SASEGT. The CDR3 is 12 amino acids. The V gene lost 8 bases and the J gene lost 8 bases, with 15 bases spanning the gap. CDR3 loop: CASSTDGEGYTF. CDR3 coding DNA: TGTGCCAGCTCTACGGACGGGGAAGGCTACACCTTC.

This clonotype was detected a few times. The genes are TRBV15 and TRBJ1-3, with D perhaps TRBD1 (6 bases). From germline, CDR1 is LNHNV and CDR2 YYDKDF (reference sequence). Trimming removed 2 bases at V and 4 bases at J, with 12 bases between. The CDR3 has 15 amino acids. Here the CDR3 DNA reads TGTGCCACCAGCAGACAACAGGGAGGGGGAAACACCATATATTTT. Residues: CATSRQQGGGNTIYF.

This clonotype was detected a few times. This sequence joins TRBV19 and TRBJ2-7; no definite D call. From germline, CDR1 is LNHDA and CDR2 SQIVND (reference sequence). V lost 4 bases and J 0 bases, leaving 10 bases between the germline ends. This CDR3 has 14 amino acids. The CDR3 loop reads CASSSRPLSYEQYF. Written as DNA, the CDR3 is TGTGCCAGTAGTAGCCGCCCCCTCTCCTACGAGCAGTACTTC.

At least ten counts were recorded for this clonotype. The CDR3 sequence: CASATGDATNEKLFF. The CDR3 DNA sequence: TGTGCCAGCGCCACGGGGGATGCAACTAATGAAAAACTGTTTTTT. The J gene is TRBJ1-4, the V gene TRBV5-5; perhaps TRBD1 as D (5 bases). V gave up 7 bases and J gave up 0 bases, with 13 bases separating them. The CDR3 covers 15 residues. The germline gives CDR1 SGHKS, CDR2 YYEKEE (reference sequence).

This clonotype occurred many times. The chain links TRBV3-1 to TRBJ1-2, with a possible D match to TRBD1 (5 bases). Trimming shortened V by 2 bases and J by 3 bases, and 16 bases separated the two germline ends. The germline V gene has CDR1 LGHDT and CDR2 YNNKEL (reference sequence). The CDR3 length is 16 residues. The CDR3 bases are TGTGCCAGCAGCCAATCCTATAATTCGGGGGACTATGGCTACACCTTC. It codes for CASSQSYNSGDYGYTF.

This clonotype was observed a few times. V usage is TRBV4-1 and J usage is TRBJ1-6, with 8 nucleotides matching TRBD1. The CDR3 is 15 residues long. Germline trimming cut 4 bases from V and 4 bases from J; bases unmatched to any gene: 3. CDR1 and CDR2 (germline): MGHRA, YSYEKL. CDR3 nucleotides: TGCGCCAGCAGCCTCCGACAGGGGTATAATTCACCCCTCCACTTT. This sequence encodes CASSLRQGYNSPLHF.

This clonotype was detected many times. The CDR3 loop reads CASSSLLTETQYF. The CDR3 DNA sequence: TGTGCCAGCAGCTCTCTTCTAACGGAGACCCAGTACTTC. The rearrangement uses TRBV11-3 and TRBJ2-5; D ambiguous. V dropped 4 bases and J dropped 5 bases, with 11 bases sitting between them. Germline assignment: CDR1 SGHNT and CDR2 YENEEA. The CDR3 consists of 13 residues.

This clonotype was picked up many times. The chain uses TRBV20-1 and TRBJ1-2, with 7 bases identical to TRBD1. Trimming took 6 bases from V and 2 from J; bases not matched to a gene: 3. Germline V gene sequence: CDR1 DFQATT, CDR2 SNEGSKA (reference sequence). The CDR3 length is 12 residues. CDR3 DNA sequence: TGCAGTGCGTCGACAGGGAACTATGGCTACACCTTC. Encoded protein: CSASTGNYGYTF.